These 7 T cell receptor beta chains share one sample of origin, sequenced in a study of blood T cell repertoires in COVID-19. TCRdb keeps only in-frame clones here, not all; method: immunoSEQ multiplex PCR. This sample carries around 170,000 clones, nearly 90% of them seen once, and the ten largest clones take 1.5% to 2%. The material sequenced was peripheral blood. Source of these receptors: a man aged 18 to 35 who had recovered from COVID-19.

CDR3 residues: CASYETRAYEQYF. The CDR3 bases are TGTGCCAGCTACGAGACTAGAGCCTACGAGCAGTACTTC. V and J are TRBV28 and TRBJ2-7; weak D call: TRBD2 (6 bases). Per germline, CDR1 MDHEN and CDR2 SYDVKM. The CDR3 runs to 13 residues. Trimming shortened V by 8 bases and J by 2 bases, and 13 bases separated the two germline ends.

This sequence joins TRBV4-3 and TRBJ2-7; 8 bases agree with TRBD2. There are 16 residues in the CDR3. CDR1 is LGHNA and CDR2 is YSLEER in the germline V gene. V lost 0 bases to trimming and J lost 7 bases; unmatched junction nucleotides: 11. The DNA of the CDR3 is TGCGCCAGCAGCCAAGAGGCGGCTAGCGGGCAGCGGGAGCAGTACTTC. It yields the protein CASSQEAASGQREQYF.

CDR3 sequence: CASSWGLAGLGEQFF. In DNA, the CDR3 is TGTGCCAGCAGTTGGGGACTAGCGGGCCTCGGTGAGCAGTTCTTC. This chain connects TRBV6-5 to TRBJ2-1; 12 bases agree with TRBD2. Germline V gene lookup returns CDR1 MNHEY and CDR2 SVGAGI. This CDR3 spans 15 amino acids. The V segment lost 4 bases and the J segment 9 bases; nucleotides outside the gene matches: 7.

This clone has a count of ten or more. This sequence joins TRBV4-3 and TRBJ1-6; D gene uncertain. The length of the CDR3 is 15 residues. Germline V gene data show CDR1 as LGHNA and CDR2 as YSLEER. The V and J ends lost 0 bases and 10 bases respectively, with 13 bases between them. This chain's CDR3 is CASSQDHGVRSPLHF. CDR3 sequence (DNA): TGCGCCAGCAGCCAAGACCACGGTGTCCGGTCACCCCTCCACTTT.

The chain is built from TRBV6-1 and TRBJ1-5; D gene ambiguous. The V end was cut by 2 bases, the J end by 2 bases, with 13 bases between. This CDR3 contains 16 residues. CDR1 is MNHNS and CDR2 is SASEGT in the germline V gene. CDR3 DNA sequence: TGTGCCAGCAGTGAATATCCGGGGTATGGCAATCAGCCCCAGCATTTT. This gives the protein CASSEYPGYGNQPQHF.

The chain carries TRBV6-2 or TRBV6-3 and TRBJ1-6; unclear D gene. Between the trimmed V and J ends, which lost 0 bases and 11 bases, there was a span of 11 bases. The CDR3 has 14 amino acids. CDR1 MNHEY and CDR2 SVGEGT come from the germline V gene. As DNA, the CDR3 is TGTGCCAGCAGTTACTCCGCCGGGGTAGCACCCCTCCACTTT. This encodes CASSYSAGVAPLHF.

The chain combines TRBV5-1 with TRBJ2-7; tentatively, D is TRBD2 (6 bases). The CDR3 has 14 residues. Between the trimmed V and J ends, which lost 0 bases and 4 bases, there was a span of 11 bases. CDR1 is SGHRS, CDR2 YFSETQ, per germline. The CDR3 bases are TGCGCCAGCAGCTTGGGGGCCGGGAGTTACGAGCAGTACTTC. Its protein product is CASSLGAGSYEQYF.